The 28 T cell receptor beta chains reported below all come from one sample, sequenced in a study of blood T cell repertoires in COVID-19. The assay was immunoSEQ multiplex PCR, and TCRdb's table has in-frame clones only and misses some. Of roughly 500,000 clones listed, approximately 88% are singletons. The specimen sequenced was PBMCs or T cells enriched from blood (not recorded which). The source is a woman between 35 and 50 years old who had recovered from COVID-19.

The J gene is TRBJ2-5, the V gene TRBV11-2, with D hard to call. The CDR3 is 13 residues long. Trimming pared 1 base from V and 3 bases from J, leaving 6 bases between. Germline-derived CDR1 and CDR2 are SGHAT and FQNNGV. The CDR3 region has the DNA TGTGCCAGCAGCTTAGGTTTTAAAGAGACCCAGTACTTC. Encoded protein: CASSLGFKETQYF.

The chain couples TRBV7-2 to TRBJ1-5; D unclear. The germline CDR1 and CDR2 sequences are SGHTA and FQGNSA. This CDR3 is built from 14 residues. Trimming left V 4 bases short and J 5 bases short, with 12 bases between. For the CDR3, the DNA is TGTGCCAGCAGCTGGCTATTCGGGGATCAGCCCCAGCATTTT. Protein product: CASSWLFGDQPQHF.

This clone was detected only once. This chain links TRBV6-5 with TRBJ1-1; D ambiguous. V was cut by 4 bases and J by 1 base, with 4 bases left in between. This CDR3 spans 12 amino acids. The germline gives CDR1 MNHEY, CDR2 SVGAGI. DNA for the CDR3: TGTGCCAGCAGTTTCCAGAACACTGAAGCTTTCTTT. Protein product: CASSFQNTEAFF.

This chain links TRBV4-1 with TRBJ1-1; 7 bases match TRBD1. The CDR3 is 21 residues long. V was pared by 2 bases and J by 2 bases, with 23 bases of the junction left unmatched. Germline CDR1 reads MGHRA; CDR2 reads YSYEKL. The CDR3 sequence is CASSQPWTGPGSGGANTEAFF. DNA of the CDR3: TGCGCCAGCAGCCAACCCTGGACCGGGCCAGGTTCAGGGGGAGCAAACACTGAAGCTTTCTTT.

The V gene is TRBV5-4, the J gene TRBJ2-5, with TRBD2 matching over 9 bases. V gave up 0 bases and J gave up 4 bases; unmatched junction bases: 4. The CDR3 runs to 15 residues. The V gene's germline CDR1 is SGHNT and CDR2 YYREEE (reference sequence). CDR3 sequence (DNA): TGTGCCAGCAGCTTGGTAGCGGGAGAAGGAGAGACCCAGTACTTC. Its translation: CASSLVAGEGETQYF.

The chain joins TRBV5-1 to TRBJ1-1; D is ambiguous. Germline CDR1 and CDR2: SGHRS and YFSETQ. Trimming stripped 6 bases from V and 1 base from J, with 13 bases between. There are 14 residues in the CDR3. CDR3: CASTSGVPNTEAFF. The CDR3 DNA reads TGCGCCAGCACCAGCGGGGTTCCGAACACTGAAGCTTTCTTT.

The genes are TRBV9 and TRBJ1-3; D is unclear. Germline V CDR1 and CDR2: SGDLS, YYNGEE. V lost 3 bases, J lost 0 bases, and 7 bases lay in between. This CDR3 region has 14 residues. The CDR3 nucleotides read TGTGCCAGCAGCGCCTACTTCTCTGGAAACACCATATATTTT. Amino acid sequence: CASSAYFSGNTIYF.

The rearrangement uses TRBV6-2 or TRBV6-3 and TRBJ1-1; 10 bases line up with TRBD1. V was pared by 2 bases and J by 7 bases, with 1 base of the junction left unmatched. CDR1 is MNHEY and CDR2 is SVGEGT in the germline V gene. The CDR3 has 13 residues. In DNA form, the CDR3 reads TGTGCCAGCAGTTACGGGACAGGGGTTGAAGCTTTCTTT. Translating gives CASSYGTGVEAFF.

The chain employs TRBV5-1 and TRBJ1-1, with 7 positions matching TRBD1. CDR3 length: 15 residues. The trim removed 4 bases at V and 6 bases at J, leaving 12 bases unmatched. Germline V lookup: CDR1 SGHRS, CDR2 YFSETQ. CDR3 bases: TGCGCCAGCAGCAAGGACCGACAGGGTGGTCCTGAAGCTTTCTTT. Amino acid sequence: CASSKDRQGGPEAFF.

There are many counts of this clone. The sample holds other DNA sequences that translate to the same CDR3. V and J are TRBV3-1 (or the pseudogene TRBV3-2) and TRBJ1-5; tentative D call: TRBD1 (6 bases). CDR1 is LGHDT, CDR2 YNNKEL, per germline (reference sequence). Deletions cut 1 base from V and 4 bases from J, with 11 bases between. The CDR3 sequence is 15 residues long. As DNA, the CDR3 is TGTGCCAGCAGCCAAGCGGGGCAGGGGAATCAGCCCCAGCATTTT. It codes for CASSQAGQGNQPQHF.

This clone was observed a single time. The CDR3 here is CASSLYPGTYEQYF. Here the CDR3 DNA reads TGTGCCAGCAGTTTATATCCAGGGACCTACGAGCAGTACTTC. V usage is TRBV28 and J usage is TRBJ2-7; a possible D gene is TRBD1 (5 bases). The CDR3 runs to 14 residues. The germline CDR1 and CDR2 sequences are MDHEN and SYDVKM. V was trimmed by 1 base and J by 2 bases, leaving 9 bases between them.

CDR3 sequence (DNA): TGCGCCAGCAGCCAAGAGGGAGCGGGAGGAGATAATGAGCAGTTCTTC. Its translation: CASSQEGAGGDNEQFF. This sequence joins TRBV4-3 and TRBJ2-1; 9 bases fit TRBD2. The CDR3 covers 16 residues. The V gene's germline CDR1 is LGHNA and CDR2 YSLEER. The trim removed 0 bases at V and 7 bases at J, leaving 7 bases unmatched.

The CDR3 nucleotides are TGTGCCAGCAGTTATTCTCACTCGAACACTGAAGCTTTCTTT. This encodes CASSYSHSNTEAFF. This sequence joins TRBV27 and TRBJ1-1, with D unclear. The CDR3 extends over 14 amino acids. Per the germline V gene, CDR1 is MNHEY and CDR2 is SMNVEV (reference sequence). V lost 4 bases to trimming and J lost 1 base, with 10 bases between them.

CDR3 amino acids: CASSLEGSGRVRYEQYF. The CDR3 nucleotides are TGTGCCAGCAGCTTAGAGGGTAGCGGGAGGGTGAGGTACGAGCAGTACTTC. This sequence joins TRBV7-2 and TRBJ2-7; 11 nucleotides align to TRBD2. The CDR3 loop spans 17 amino acids. The trim removed 1 base at V and 4 bases at J, leaving 9 bases unmatched. CDR1 SGHTA and CDR2 FQGNSA come from the germline V gene.

The chain has TRBV7-2 and TRBJ2-7; D gene unclear. The CDR3 is 13 amino acids. Germline assignment: CDR1 SGHTA and CDR2 FQGNSA. V gave up 1 base and J gave up 2 bases, with 6 bases separating them. Here the CDR3 reads CASSLDSPYEQYF. The CDR3 coding sequence is TGTGCCAGCAGCTTAGATTCTCCCTACGAGCAGTACTTC. The variable domain in full, completed from reference TRBV7-2 and TRBJ2-7, reads GAGVSQSPSNKVTEKGKDVELRCDPISGHTALYWYRQSLGQGLEFLIYFQGNSAPDKSGLPSDRFSAERTGGSVSTLTIQRTQQEDSAVYLCASSLDSPYEQYFGPGTRLTVT.

The rearrangement uses TRBV13 and TRBJ2-1; 8 positions agree with TRBD1. There are 15 residues in the CDR3. V lost 4 bases to trimming and J lost 4 bases; unmatched junction nucleotides: 6. CDR1 and CDR2 from the germline V gene are PRHDT and FYEKMQ (reference sequence). In DNA form, the CDR3 reads TGTGCCAGCAGCTCCTCCGGGACAGGATACAATGAGCAGTTCTTC. Translating it yields CASSSSGTGYNEQFF. The full variable domain, completed using reference TRBV13 and TRBJ2-1, is AAGVIQSPRHLIKEKRETATLKCYPIPRHDTVYWYQQGPGQDPQFLISFYEKMQSDKGSIPDRFSAQQFSDYHSELNMSSLELGDSALYFCASSSSGTGYNEQFFGPGTRLTVL.

This chain uses TRBV2 with TRBJ1-2; D uncertain. The CDR3 runs 14 residues. V was clipped by 3 bases and J by 0 bases, with 8 bases between them. Germline V gene lookup returns CDR1 SNHLY and CDR2 FYNNEI. Here the CDR3 reads CASSEVRANYGYTF. The DNA for the CDR3 is TGTGCCAGCAGTGAGGTCCGGGCTAACTATGGCTACACCTTC.

The chain joins TRBV12-3 or TRBV12-4 to TRBJ2-7, with D maybe TRBD2 (5 bases). Trimming stripped 5 bases from V and 2 bases from J, with 7 bases between. There are 12 residues in the CDR3. Here the CDR3 reads CASSPRAYEQYF. The CDR3 DNA sequence: TGTGCCAGCAGTCCGCGGGCCTACGAGCAGTACTTC.

The gene calls are TRBV5-1 and TRBJ2-1; 8 bases are a match to TRBD2. Losses at the gene ends were 5 bases for V and 4 bases for J; bases not matched to a gene: 11. This CDR3 contains 16 residues. Germline loops: CDR1 SGHRS, CDR2 YFSETQ. The chain's CDR3 is CASSLTAGGVYNEQFF. For the CDR3, the DNA is TGCGCCAGCAGTCTCACGGCGGGAGGAGTTTACAATGAGCAGTTCTTC.

This clone has more than one count but fewer than ten. The chain carries TRBV7-9 and TRBJ1-2, with D hard to call. Germline CDR1 and CDR2: SEHNR and FQNEAQ (reference sequence). The V end was cut by 3 bases, the J end by 0 bases, with 17 bases between. The CDR3 runs 17 residues. Written as DNA, the CDR3 is TGTGCCAGCAGCTTCGTGAAGTCGAGGAAGGCTAACTATGGCTACACCTTC. The encoded protein is CASSFVKSRKANYGYTF.

V usage is TRBV5-4 and J usage is TRBJ2-3; possibly TRBD1 for D (6 bases). V was clipped by 4 bases and J by 6 bases, with 15 bases between them. The CDR3 contains 14 residues. Germline V CDR1 and CDR2: SGHNT, YYREEE (reference sequence). This CDR3 is CASSETGKIDTQYF. Here the CDR3 DNA reads TGTGCCAGCAGCGAAACAGGGAAGATTGATACGCAGTATTTT.

V gene TRBV6-5 combines with J gene TRBJ2-7; TRBD2 agrees at 12 bases. CDR1 MNHEY and CDR2 SVGAGI come from the germline V gene. This CDR3 spans 14 amino acids. V trimming: 6 bases; J trimming: 4 bases; junction bases outside the gene matches: 4. The CDR3 loop reads CASSTSGRSYEQYF. DNA of the CDR3: TGTGCCAGCAGCACTAGCGGGAGGTCGTACGAGCAGTACTTC.

This clone was recorded once. The rearrangement uses TRBV2 and TRBJ2-2; 7 bases fit TRBD1. This CDR3 has 16 amino acids. Germline V gene data show CDR1 as SNHLY and CDR2 as FYNNEI. Trimming removed 3 bases from V and 4 bases from J; junction bases left unmatched: 8. The CDR3 DNA is TGTGCCAGCAGTGACCACCGGGACAGAGTCACCGGGGAGCTGTTTTTT. Encoded protein: CASSDHRDRVTGELFF. The whole variable domain, remainder taken from reference TRBV2 and TRBJ2-2, is EPEVTQTPSHQVTQMGQEVILRCVPISNHLYFYWYRQILGQKVEFLVSFYNNEISEKSEIFDDQFSVERPDGSNFTLKIRSTKLEDSAMYFCASSDHRDRVTGELFFGEGSRLTVL.

This chain links TRBV24-1 with TRBJ2-2; TRBD1 aligns across 9 bases. Looked up from germline, CDR1 is KGHDR and CDR2 is SFDVKD. The J segment lost 6 bases and the V segment lost 0 bases, leaving 7 bases of the junction unmatched. There are 17 residues in the CDR3. The CDR3 reads CATSDLPGQGRAGELFF. CDR3 DNA sequence: TGTGCCACCAGTGATTTGCCGGGACAGGGCCGGGCCGGGGAGCTGTTTTTT.

The count of this clone is one. This sequence joins TRBV6-5 and TRBJ1-1; 8 bases line up with TRBD1. Germline CDR1 reads MNHEY; CDR2 reads SVGAGI. V shed 6 bases, J shed 6 bases, and the junction held 12 bases outside the gene matches. This CDR3 is 15 amino acids long. The CDR3 loop is CASRADYRGFAEAFF. CDR3 sequence (DNA): TGTGCCAGCAGAGCAGATTACAGGGGGTTTGCTGAAGCTTTCTTT.

The chain carries TRBV2 and TRBJ2-3; D remains unclear. The CDR3 spans 14 residues. Trimming pared 5 bases from V and 6 bases from J, leaving 15 bases between. Germline CDR1 is SNHLY and CDR2 is FYNNEI. CDR3 region: CASSPTTVTDTQYF. The CDR3 region has the DNA TGTGCCAGCAGTCCGACCACAGTCACCGATACGCAGTATTTT.

The chain is built from TRBV7-9 and TRBJ2-4; 11 bases are a match to TRBD2. The CDR3 length is 16 residues. From germline, CDR1 is SEHNR and CDR2 FQNEAQ (reference sequence). V lost 6 bases and J lost 0; bases outside the gene matches: 4. In nucleotides, the CDR3 is TGTGCCAGCAGTCCGGGACTAGCGGTAGCCAAAAACATTCAGTACTTC. Translating it yields CASSPGLAVAKNIQYF.

The chain joins TRBV12-3 or TRBV12-4 to TRBJ2-3; D ambiguous. This CDR3 comprises 12 residues. The germline V and J ends were trimmed by 5 bases and 2 bases, with 5 bases remaining between them. The CDR3 here is CASSQSTDTQYF. The CDR3, as DNA: TGTGCCAGCAGTCAATCCACAGATACGCAGTATTTT.